A single sample is the source of the 15 T cell receptor beta chains below, sequenced in a study of beta chain features in type 1 diabetes. Study results and caveats: People with Type 1 diabetes carried modestly yet significantly shorter TCRB CDR3s in all four CD4+ subsets.

As every portion of the isolated RNA was reverse transcribed, the sequencing read expressed TCRB transcripts. Here immunoSEQ multiplex PCR was the method, and the copy in TCRdb shows in-frame clones only, minus some. The sample lists around 690,000 clones; roughly an eighth were seen once. Their antigen targets remain unknown. Sequenced: naive CD4+ T cells from blood. Source of these receptors: a man aged 25 to 40 with type 1 diabetes.

In its sample, this clone was seen a few times. The chain links TRBV6-5 to TRBJ2-3, with D tentatively TRBD2 (7 bases). This CDR3 is 15 amino acids long. Trimming took 10 bases from V and 1 from J, leaving 18 bases between them. In germline, CDR1 is MNHEY, CDR2 SVGAGI. CDR3 nucleotides: TGTGCCATTCGCCCCGCGGGGGCTGGCACAGATACGCAGTATTTT. The encoded protein is CAIRPAGAGTDTQYF.

This clone has more than one count but fewer than ten. The CDR3 coding sequence is TGCGCCAGCAGCCCTCTCAGCACCGGGGAGCTGTTTTTT. Translation gives CASSPLSTGELFF. The J gene is TRBJ2-2, the V gene TRBV4-3, with D unclear. The germline V gene has CDR1 LGHNA and CDR2 YSLEER. Trimming shortened V by 4 bases and J by 4 bases, and 7 bases separated the two germline ends. The CDR3 contains 13 residues.

The chain couples TRBV7-2 to TRBJ2-7; D uncertain. The CDR3 loop spans 16 amino acids. Germline V gives CDR1 SGHTA, CDR2 FQGNSA. Trimming removed 0 bases at V and 2 bases at J, with 14 bases between. The CDR3 reads CASSLALLTRPYEQYF. The CDR3 coding sequence is TGTGCCAGCAGCTTAGCGCTCCTGACTCGCCCCTACGAGCAGTACTTC.

The rearrangement uses TRBV9 and TRBJ2-7; the D is unclear. The CDR3 has 15 residues. Germline CDR1 SGDLS, CDR2 YYNGEE. Deletions cut 0 bases from V and 3 bases from J, with 13 bases between. CDR3 DNA sequence: TGTGCCAGCAGCGTAGGGCAAGGGCAATTCTACGAGCAGTACTTC. Its translation is CASSVGQGQFYEQYF.

This clone was recorded a few times. The rearrangement joins TRBV19 to TRBJ2-7; unclear D gene. The germline V gene has CDR1 LNHDA and CDR2 SQIVND (reference sequence). The CDR3 sequence is 14 residues long. Trimming removed 6 bases at V and 3 bases at J, with 15 bases between. CDR3 nucleotide sequence: TGTGCCAGTAGCGTCTGGCGTCGAAGCTACGAGCAGTACTTC. It encodes CASSVWRRSYEQYF.

A few counts support this clone. The chain couples TRBV7-2 to TRBJ2-5, with TRBD1 as a possible D gene (5 bases). The germline gives CDR1 SGHTA, CDR2 FQGNSA. The CDR3 extends over 13 amino acids. V was pared by 1 base and J by 6 bases, with 9 bases between. The CDR3 nucleotides are TGTGCCAGCAGCTTAGGACAGACGCAGACCCAGTACTTC. Its translation is CASSLGQTQTQYF.

The J gene is TRBJ2-2, the V gene TRBV9; TRBD1 matches at 7 bases. V dropped 3 bases and J dropped 5; count of bases not matched to a gene: 7. The CDR3 is made up of 15 amino acids. Germline loops: CDR1 SGDLS, CDR2 YYNGEE. CDR3 in amino acids: CASSAQGQLTGELFF. Here the CDR3 DNA reads TGTGCCAGCAGCGCCCAGGGACAGTTAACCGGGGAGCTGTTTTTT.

The chain employs TRBV6-5 and TRBJ1-2; TRBD1 might be the D (6 bases). From germline, CDR1 is MNHEY and CDR2 SVGAGI. The V gene lost 1 base and the J gene lost 8 bases, with 14 bases spanning the gap. The CDR3 is 14 amino acids. The CDR3 sequence is CASSYLGRGGGYTF. For the CDR3, the DNA is TGTGCCAGCAGTTACTTGGGCAGGGGCGGAGGCTACACCTTC.

This rearrangement joins TRBV6-6 to TRBJ2-1; D is possibly TRBD1 (7 bases). There are 14 residues in the CDR3. V lost 2 bases to trimming and J lost 10 bases, with 15 bases between them. Germline CDR1 and CDR2: MNHNY and SVGAGI (reference sequence). CDR3 coding DNA: TGTGCCAGCAGTTACCTGCAGGGGGGAATGGAGCAGTTCTTC. Amino acid sequence: CASSYLQGGMEQFF.

The CDR3 sequence: CASSLATTTNEKLFF. DNA of the CDR3: TGTGCCAGCAGCTTAGCCACCACAACTAATGAAAAACTGTTTTTT. The chain has TRBV7-9 and TRBJ1-4; D is uncertain. CDR1 and CDR2 (germline): SEHNR, FQNEAQ (reference sequence). The CDR3 runs to 15 residues. The V gene lost 0 bases and the J gene lost 0 bases, with 5 bases spanning the gap.

This clone occurred a few times. The chain links TRBV7-6 to TRBJ2-5; 15 positions match TRBD2. The CDR3 runs 15 residues. CDR1 SGHVS and CDR2 FNYEAQ come from the germline V gene. With 9 bases clipped from V and 4 bases from J, the junction kept 6 bases outside the gene matches. The CDR3 protein is CASVGLAGGRETQYF. CDR3 DNA: TGTGCCAGTGTGGGACTAGCGGGGGGCCGAGAGACCCAGTACTTC.

This chain joins TRBV5-1 and TRBJ2-5, with 7 bases identical to TRBD2. CDR1 is SGHRS, CDR2 YFSETQ, per germline. This CDR3 region has 17 residues. J gave up 2 bases and V 4 bases, and 14 bases lay outside the gene matches. As DNA, the CDR3 is TGCGCCAGCAGCGGCCAGGCGGGGGAACTGTCTCAAGAGACCCAGTACTTC. Protein product: CASSGQAGELSQETQYF.

In this sample, this clone turned up once. This chain links TRBV5-1 with TRBJ1-1; D not certain. The CDR3 covers 14 residues. The germline V gene has CDR1 SGHRS and CDR2 YFSETQ. Trimming stripped 0 bases from V and 2 bases from J, with 8 bases between. The CDR3 nucleotides are TGCGCCAGCAGCTTGGTAGGGATTAACACTGAAGCTTTCTTT. This sequence encodes CASSLVGINTEAFF.

This clone was detected a few times. The chain combines TRBV5-1 with TRBJ2-3, with D possibly being TRBD1 (6 bases). The CDR3 loop spans 12 amino acids. Germline CDR1 and CDR2: SGHRS and YFSETQ. Trimming cost V 6 bases and J 1 base, with 6 bases left between them. CDR3 nucleotide sequence: TGCGCCAGCAACAGGGGCACAGATACGCAGTATTTT. Translating it yields CASNRGTDTQYF. Combining the CDR3 with reference TRBV5-1 and TRBJ2-3 gives the whole variable domain KAGVTQTPRYLIKTRGQQVTLSCSPISGHRSVSWYQQTPGQGLQFLFEYFSETQRNKGNFPGRFSGRQFSNSRSEMNVSTLELGDSALYLCASNRGTDTQYFGPGTRLTVL.

The genes are TRBV13 and TRBJ1-6, with 7 nucleotides matching TRBD1. The CDR3 totals 15 residues. Trimming removed 3 bases from V and 3 bases from J; junction bases left unmatched: 2. Germline CDR1 and CDR2: PRHDT and FYEKMQ (reference sequence). The DNA of the CDR3 is TGTGCCAGCAGCTTGGGACAGCTCTATAATTCACCCCTCCACTTT. Translated, it gives CASSLGQLYNSPLHF. The full variable domain, with the rest looked up from reference TRBV13 and TRBJ1-6, is AAGVIQSPRHLIKEKRETATLKCYPIPRHDTVYWYQQGPGQDPQFLISFYEKMQSDKGSIPDRFSAQQFSDYHSELNMSSLELGDSALYFCASSLGQLYNSPLHFGNGTRLTVT.